The TCR beta chain under discussion was sequenced for a study of T cell repertoires in cytomegalovirus infection. This clonotype was detected ten times or more. The CDR3 contains 16 residues. V lost 5 bases and J lost 1, with 17 bases in between. Germline V lookup: CDR1 SGHTA, CDR2 FQGNSA. TCRdb re-called the reads with MiXCR, one entry per CDR3 protein. The sample lists over 100,000 distinct CDR3 sequences; approximately 17% were seen once. The sequenced sample was PBMCs. The TCR originated in a human donor in good health (CMV status not recorded). Some clones in this sample may be carry-over from other donors' samples. This rearrangement joins TRBV7-2 to TRBJ1-1; D perhaps matches TRBD1 (6 bases). The CDR3 loop reads CASSPGWGRGNTEAFF. CDR3 sequence (DNA): TGTGCCAGCAGCCCAGGGTGGGGGCGCGGGAACACTGAAGCTTTCTTT.